This TCR beta chain was retrieved from a study of cytomegalovirus exposure and HLA in healthy donors. CDR3 length: 18 residues. Germline V gives CDR1 SNHLY, CDR2 FYNNEI. V shed 2 bases and J shed 6 bases, with 25 bases lying between them. Primers: 60 Vbeta forward and 13 Jbeta reverse. The table came from immunoSEQ multiplex PCR; TCRdb's copy has only in-frame clones and leaves some out. The sample has under 130,000 clones, 80% to 85% seen once; the top ten hold about 6.9%. This sequence joins TRBV2 and TRBJ1-2; D not certain. This sequence was found in a man younger than 45 in good health and CMV-seropositive. Sequencing input: PBMCs. The CDR3, as DNA: TGTGCCAGCAGTGAATCTGGCTGGTGGAGCCAGAGAGACCATGGCTACACCTTC. It yields the protein CASSESGWWSQRDHGYTF.